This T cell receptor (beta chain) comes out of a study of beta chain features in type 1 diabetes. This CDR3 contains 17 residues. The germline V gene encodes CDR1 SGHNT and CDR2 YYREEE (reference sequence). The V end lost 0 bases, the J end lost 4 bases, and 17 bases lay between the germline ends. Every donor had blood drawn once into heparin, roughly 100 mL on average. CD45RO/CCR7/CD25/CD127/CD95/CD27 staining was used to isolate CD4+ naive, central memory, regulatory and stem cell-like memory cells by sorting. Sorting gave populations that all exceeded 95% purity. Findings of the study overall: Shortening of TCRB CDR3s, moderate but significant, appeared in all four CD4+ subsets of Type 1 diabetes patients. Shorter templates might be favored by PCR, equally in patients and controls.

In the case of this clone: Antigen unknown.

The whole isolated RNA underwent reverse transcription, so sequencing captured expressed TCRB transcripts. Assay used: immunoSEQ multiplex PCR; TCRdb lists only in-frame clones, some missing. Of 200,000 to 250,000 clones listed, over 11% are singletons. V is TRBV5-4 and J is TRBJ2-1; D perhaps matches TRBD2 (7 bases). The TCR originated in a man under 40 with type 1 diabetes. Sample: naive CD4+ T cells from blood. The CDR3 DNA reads TGTGCCAGCAGCTTGGCCCTTGGGGGGGCCAATTACAATGAGCAGTTCTTC. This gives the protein CASSLALGGANYNEQFF.